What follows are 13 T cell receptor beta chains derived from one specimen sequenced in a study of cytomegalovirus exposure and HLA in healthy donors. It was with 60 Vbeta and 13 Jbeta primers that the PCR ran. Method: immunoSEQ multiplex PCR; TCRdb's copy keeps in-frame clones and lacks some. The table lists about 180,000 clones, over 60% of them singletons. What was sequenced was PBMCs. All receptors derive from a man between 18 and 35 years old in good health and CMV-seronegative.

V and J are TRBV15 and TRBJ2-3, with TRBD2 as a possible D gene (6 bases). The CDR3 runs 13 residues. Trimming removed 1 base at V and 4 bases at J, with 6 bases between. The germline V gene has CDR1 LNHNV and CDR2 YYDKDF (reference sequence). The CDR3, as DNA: TGTGCCACCAGCAGAGCGGGGGCAGATACGCAGTATTTT. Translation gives CATSRAGADTQYF.

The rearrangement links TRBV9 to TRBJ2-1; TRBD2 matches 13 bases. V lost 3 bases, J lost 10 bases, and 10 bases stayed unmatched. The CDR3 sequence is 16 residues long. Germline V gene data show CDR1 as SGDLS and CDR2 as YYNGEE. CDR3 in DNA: TGTGCCAGCAGCGCCTCCACTAGCGGGGGGGCCGGCGAGCAGTTCTTC. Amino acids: CASSASTSGGAGEQFF.

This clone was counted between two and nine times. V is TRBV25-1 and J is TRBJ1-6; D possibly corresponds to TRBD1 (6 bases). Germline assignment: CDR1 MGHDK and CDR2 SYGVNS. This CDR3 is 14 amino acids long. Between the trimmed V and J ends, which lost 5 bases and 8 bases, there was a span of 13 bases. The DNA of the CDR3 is TGTGCCAGCAGTCCCGGGACAAGATATTCACCCCTCCACTTT. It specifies CASSPGTRYSPLHF.

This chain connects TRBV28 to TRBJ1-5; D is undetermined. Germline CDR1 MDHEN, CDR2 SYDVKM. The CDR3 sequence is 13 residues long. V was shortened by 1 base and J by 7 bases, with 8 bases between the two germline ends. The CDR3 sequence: CASSLLAPQPQHF. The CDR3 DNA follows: TGTGCCAGCAGTTTATTAGCCCCCCAGCCCCAGCATTTT.

The CDR3, as DNA: TGTGCCTGGGGGGACAGGGGAAGGGGAGACACCATATATTTT. It translates to CAWGDRGRGDTIYF. The chain uses TRBV30 and TRBJ1-3; 10 positions agree with TRBD1. With V trimmed by 5 bases and J by 8 bases, 9 bases remained unmatched. The CDR3 is 14 residues long. Germline V gives CDR1 GTSNPN, CDR2 SVGIG (reference sequence).

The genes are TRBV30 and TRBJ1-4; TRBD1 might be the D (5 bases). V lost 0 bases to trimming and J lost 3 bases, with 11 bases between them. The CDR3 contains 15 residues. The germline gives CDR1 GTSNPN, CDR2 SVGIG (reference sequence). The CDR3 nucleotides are TGTGCCTGGAGTGTACCCGGGGGTTCTAATGAAAAACTGTTTTTT. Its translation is CAWSVPGGSNEKLFF.

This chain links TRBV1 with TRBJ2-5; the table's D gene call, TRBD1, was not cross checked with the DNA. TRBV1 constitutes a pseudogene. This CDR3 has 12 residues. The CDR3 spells CTSSQQEETQYF. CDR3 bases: TGCACCAGCAGCCAACAGGAAGAGACCCAGTACTTC.

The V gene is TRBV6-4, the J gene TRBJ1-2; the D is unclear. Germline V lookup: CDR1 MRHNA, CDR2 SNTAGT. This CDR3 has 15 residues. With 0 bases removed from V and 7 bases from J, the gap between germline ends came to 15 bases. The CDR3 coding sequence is TGTGCCAGCAGTGACTCCGACGGGAGGTGGTGTGGCTACACCTTC. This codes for CASSDSDGRWCGYTF.

The CDR3 region is CASRTGDTDTQYF. CDR3 DNA: TGTGCCAGCCGGACAGGAGACACAGATACGCAGTATTTT. This chain connects TRBV27 to TRBJ2-3, with TRBD1 matching over 7 bases. There are 13 residues in the CDR3. Unmatched junction bases numbered 4, after V lost 8 bases and J lost 2 bases. In germline, CDR1 is MNHEY, CDR2 SMNVEV (reference sequence).

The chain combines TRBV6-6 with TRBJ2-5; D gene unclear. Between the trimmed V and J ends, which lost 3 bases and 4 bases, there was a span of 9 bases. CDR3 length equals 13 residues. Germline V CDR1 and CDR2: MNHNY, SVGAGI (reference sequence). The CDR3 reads CASSYMTLETQYF. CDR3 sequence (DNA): TGTGCCAGCAGTTATATGACACTAGAGACCCAGTACTTC.

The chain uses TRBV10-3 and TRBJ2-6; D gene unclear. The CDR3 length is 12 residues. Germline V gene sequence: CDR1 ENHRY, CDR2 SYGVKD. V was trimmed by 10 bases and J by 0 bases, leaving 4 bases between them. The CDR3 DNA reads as TGTGCCACAAACTCTGGGGCCAACGTCCTGACTTTC. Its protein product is CATNSGANVLTF.

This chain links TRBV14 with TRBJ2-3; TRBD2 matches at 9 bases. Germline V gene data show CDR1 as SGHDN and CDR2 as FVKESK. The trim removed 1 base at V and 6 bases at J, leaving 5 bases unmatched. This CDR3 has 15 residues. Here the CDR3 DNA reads TGTGCCAGCAGCCAAGTGGCGGGAGGGCCCGATACGCAGTATTTT. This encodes CASSQVAGGPDTQYF.

The DNA for the CDR3 is TGTGCCAGCAGCTCAACCCCCGTTGGACTTTACACCTTC. It is translated as CASSSTPVGLYTF. This chain uses TRBV7-9 with TRBJ1-2; no clear D. Germline V gene sequence: CDR1 SEHNR, CDR2 FQNEAQ (reference sequence). The CDR3 is 13 residues long. Trimming took 4 bases from V and 11 from J, leaving 17 bases between them. Full variable domain (remainder filled in from reference TRBV7-9 and TRBJ1-2): DTGVSQNPRHKITKRGQNVTFRCDPISEHNRLYWYRQTLGQGPEFLTYFQNEAQLEKSRLLSDRFSAERPKGSFSTLEIQRTEQGDSAMYLCASSSTPVGLYTFGSGTRLTVV.